This T cell receptor beta chain was recovered during a study of early T cells in non-severe SARS-CoV-2 infection. Background on the study: Sequenced material consisted of bulk RNA (from unsorted whole blood), and chains were unpaired.

This clonotype was seen only a few times. The V gene end was trimmed by 4 bases and the J gene end by 1 base; junction bases not matched to a gene: 5. There are 17 residues in the CDR3. The V gene's germline CDR1 is LNHNV and CDR2 YYDKDF (reference sequence). Individual cDNA molecules each received unique molecular identifiers attached to them. From the 5' RACE reads, TCRdb called clonotypes with MiXCR, one entry per CDR3 protein. The table has 81,000 or so distinct CDR3 sequences, about 12% seen once. Sequences were obtained from whole blood. The chain is built from TRBV15 and TRBJ2-1; 12 nucleotides align to TRBD2. This receptor was obtained from an adult who was a healthcare worker with PCR-confirmed SARS-CoV-2 infection or an uninfected control (not recorded which). The CDR3 sequence: CATSTLAGGWSYNEQFF. The CDR3 nucleotides read TGTGCCACCAGCACTCTAGCGGGAGGGTGGTCCTACAATGAGCAGTTCTTC.